Sequencing of this T cell receptor (beta chain) was carried out in a study of blood T cell repertoires in COVID-19 (TCRdb year 2020). Notes on the research overall: The collaborator samples originated in the United States, Italy and Spain and spanned the acute and convalescent phases of COVID-19. The repertoires were made available in a free public database intended to serve as a resource for research on the immune response to SARS-CoV-2. Subjects who had been exposed to COVID-19, were actively infected with it, or had recovered from it provided the deeply sampled blood TCRbeta repertoires that made up the dataset. Where HLA class I and class II types were available, the types were taken from metadata supplied by the sample provider, not from assay-based typing. The samples were drawn from the first 160 participants of the ongoing ImmuneRACE study and from 1,254 subjects provided by 6 global collaborators. The prospective study material was composed of cDNA or gDNA derived from T cells, B-cell-depleted T cells, or PBMCs. Nearly every sample came with metadata listing a de-identified subject ID, COVID-19 status, age in years and sex.

Each collaborating institution followed its own protocols to collect whole blood in K2EDTA tubes. For TCRbeta analysis, collaborators shipped samples in one of three forms: frozen whole blood, isolated PBMCs, or DNA extracted from either of those sample types. The paper as a whole reports these results and caveats: Clinical and demographic metadata were provided uncurated, with the amount varying by source and participant.

TCRbeta CDR3 regions were amplified from genomic DNA using the immunoSEQ Assay, a bias-controlled multiplex PCR. In the authors' own workflow: Within the assay, amplification of reference gene primers was used to estimate how many nucleated cells each sample contained. To quantify the absolute abundance of each unique TCRbeta CDR3 rearrangement, sequence reads were collapsed and filtered. For each sample, productive Simpson clonality was calculated by taking the square root of Simpson's diversity index across productive rearrangements. The immuneACCESS repertoire file appears here via TCRdb, limited to in-frame rearrangements. These files lack a portion of the clones; in checked studies, under half of the deficit traces to unresolved V genes, and the cause of the others is not known. V, J and clone size were drawn from that table, and D and trimming were deduced from the DNA. In all, the sample holds some 62,000 clones, and roughly 82% of those were seen once. Approximately 5.6% of the sample comes from the top ten.

The CDR1 and CDR2 encoded by the germline V gene are MDHEN and SYDVKM. Trimming takes 5 bases off V and 4 bases off J; junction bases not matched to a gene: 13. From its cysteine to its phenylalanine, the CDR3 spans 17 amino acids. Only the CDR3 region is kept as DNA, spanning 51 bases read in frame from base 1. About this clone: No antigen is known for it. Nothing much larger sits one base from this clone, and base qualities are not available.

The chain couples TRBV28 to TRBJ2-3; TRBD1 matches 9 bases in the middle. The receptor's source is a human donor in a cohort sampled during active COVID-19. Sample: peripheral blood. In nucleotide form, the sequence is TGTGCCAGCAGTCCCGAAGGTCGGGGACAGGGCCCAGATACGCAGTATTTT. Translated, this is CASSPEGRGQGPDTQYF.